The entry that follows covers one T cell receptor (beta chain) sequence. Its cognate antigen has yet to be identified. Base qualities are not recorded, but no much larger clone differs from it by a single base. Deletion took 5 bases off V and 5 bases off J, with a span of 13 bases between the germline ends. The CDR3 covers 13 residues, taking in both the cysteine and the phenylalanine. Only the CDR3 part of the read is kept: 39 bases, read in frame from the first base. The germline V gene provides CDR1 SGDLS and CDR2 YYNGEE. From each donor, a single peripheral blood sample of about 120 mL on average was drawn into heparinised tubes. Naive, central memory, regulatory and stem cell-like memory CD4+ T cells were sorted on a BD FACSAria II using a panel including CD45RO, CCR7, CD25, CD127, CD95 and CD27. A purity above 95% was achieved for all sorted populations. PBMCs were isolated immediately by Lymphoprep density gradient centrifugation and stained directly without culture. Samples were stained and sorted in pairs, with one healthy donor and one patient per experiment, so that batch effects were minimized.

The entire amount of isolated RNA was reverse transcribed using the High Capacity cDNA Reverse Transcription Kit, so the sequenced TCRB transcripts were expressed ones. Deep immunoSEQ sequencing was applied to naive, central memory and regulatory T cell samples, giving an average of about 3.57 million total reads per sample. Sorted cells were lysed in RLT buffer and RNA was extracted with DNase-treated RNeasy Micro or Mini kits, depending on cell number. Each cell subset was processed on its own to prevent cross-contamination, while patient and healthy donor samples were processed together. The immunoSEQ multiplex PCR was used to amplify TCRB sequences from cDNA, generating 87-bp fragments that spanned the CDR3 region. The amplicons were sequenced using the Illumina HiSeq platform. As for the original processing: PCR bias was corrected computationally using synthetic template baselines, and reads within Hamming distance 2 were collapsed, with unmergeable singletons discarded. By aligning reads against IMGT, V, D and J genes, CDR3 length, and insertions or deletions at six rearrangement sites were assigned. Clonotype counts were normalized to sorted cell number within each subset before computing true diversity and Gini coefficients with the tcR R package. The overlap coefficient, calculated on TCRB nucleotide sequences, was used to measure repertoire sharing. Not all clones reach the TCRdb copy of this immuneACCESS table, which keeps in-frame sequences only. Checked studies attribute under half of the gap to unresolved V genes and leave the rest unexplained. V and J calls and clone size are those listed in that table; D and trimming were worked out from the DNA. This sample has over 120,000 clones in its table, and 9% to 9.5% of those were observed once. Around 0.68% of the sample goes to the ten largest clones.

The sample originates from a study of beta chain features in type 1 diabetes (dated by TCRdb to 2017 to 2018). Regarding the study in general: Patients and healthy donors did not differ in mean age, gender distribution, total cell number or subset yield. A total of about 100,000,000 sorted cells were examined across all samples, and RNA yield correlated strongly with the number of cells per subset. Whereas all 28 donors provided naive and central memory subsets, regulatory and stem cell-like memory subsets were isolated from just 8 patients and about 8 healthy donors. The study compared the TCRB repertoires of sorted circulating CD4+ T cell subsets in recently diagnosed type 1 diabetes patients with those in matched healthy donors. Beyond this particular receptor, the publication reports: Shorter templates might have been favored by PCR, but patient and control samples were amplified and corrected together, so both groups would have been affected equally by any skew. Because cDNA was sequenced instead of genomic DNA, highly expressing activated cells could be over-represented, though the groups showed no difference in activation or CD3 levels. Because the HLA sub-analyses included only small numbers of individuals, any influence of HLA type on TCRB rearrangement was left unresolved. Naive, central memory and regulatory TCRB repertoires appeared more similar among patients than among healthy donors. Patients with type 1 diabetes made fewer insertions and deleted more nucleotides at VDJ recombination sites, implying thymic rearrangement abnormalities. Type 1 diabetes patients showed a moderate but significant shortening of TCRB CDR3 length in all four CD4+ subsets.

This receptor was obtained from a man aged 18 to 35 in good health. The sequencing sample was made of central memory CD4+ T cells from blood. The rearrangement joined TRBV9 to TRBJ1-1; TRBD1 is a weak D gene call, 6 bases matching. The bases read TGTGCCAGCAGGATAGAGGGGGAAACTGAAGCTTTCTTT. It specifies CASRIEGETEAFF.